These 21 T cell receptor beta chains came from one sample sequenced in a study of blood T cell repertoires in COVID-19. Clones were sequenced by immunoSEQ multiplex PCR, and TCRdb holds only the in-frame ones, with some missing. The data hold about 49,000 clones, with approximately 90% observed a single time. Sequencing was carried out using peripheral blood. These receptors originate from a man aged 80 or over with acute or convalescent COVID-19.

This clone showed up just once. The rearrangement joins TRBV19 to TRBJ1-3; D uncertain. Germline CDR1 LNHDA, CDR2 SQIVND (reference sequence). The CDR3 is 13 residues long. V lost 4 bases and J lost 0, with 4 bases in between. The CDR3 nucleotides read TGTGCCAGTAGTACCATCTCTGGAAACACCATATATTTT. Protein product: CASSTISGNTIYF.

The V gene is TRBV30, the J gene TRBJ2-7, with a tentative D call TRBD2 (6 bases). CDR1 is GTSNPN, CDR2 SVGIG, per germline (reference sequence). This CDR3 region has 12 residues. Trimming removed 3 bases from V and 6 bases from J, with 12 bases in between. The CDR3 loop is CAWSWRGREQYF. The CDR3 coding sequence is TGTGCCTGGAGCTGGAGGGGACGCGAGCAGTACTTC.

J is TRBJ1-3 and V is TRBV28, with a tentative D call TRBD1 (6 bases). Germline V gives CDR1 MDHEN, CDR2 SYDVKM. V lost 8 bases, J lost 0 bases, and 11 bases lay in between. The CDR3 runs 14 residues. CDR3 nucleotide sequence: TGTGCCAGCGGTCGGACAGTCTCTGGAAACACCATATATTTT. This encodes CASGRTVSGNTIYF.

The chain carries TRBV4-2 and TRBJ1-4, with 8 bases identical to TRBD1. Germline CDR1 LGHNA, CDR2 YNFKEQ. This CDR3 comprises 15 residues. The trim removed 2 bases at V and 7 bases at J, leaving 6 bases unmatched. The CDR3 loop is CASSQLQGEGEKLFF. The CDR3 DNA follows: TGTGCCAGCAGCCAACTACAGGGGGAGGGTGAAAAACTGTTTTTT.

The V and J genes are TRBV7-2 and TRBJ2-3, with TRBD2 matching over 15 bases. CDR1 SGHTA and CDR2 FQGNSA come from the germline V gene. The J segment lost 0 bases and the V segment lost 4 bases, leaving 2 bases of the junction unmatched. This CDR3 has 17 amino acids. The CDR3 spells CASSWGTSGGSTDTQYF. CDR3 coding DNA: TGTGCCAGCAGCTGGGGGACTAGCGGGGGGAGCACAGATACGCAGTATTTT. The full variable domain, completed using reference TRBV7-2 and TRBJ2-3, is GAGVSQSPSNKVTEKGKDVELRCDPISGHTALYWYRQSLGQGLEFLIYFQGNSAPDKSGLPSDRFSAERTGGSVSTLTIQRTQQEDSAVYLCASSWGTSGGSTDTQYFGPGTRLTVL.

The gene calls are TRBV18 and TRBJ2-5; 7 bases agree with TRBD1. V trimming: 4 bases; J trimming: 2 bases; junction bases outside the gene matches: 1. The germline gives CDR1 KGHSH, CDR2 LQKENI. The CDR3 contains 13 residues. CDR3 DNA sequence: TGTGCCAGCTCACGGGACAGACAAGAGACCCAGTACTTC. It specifies CASSRDRQETQYF.

The V call is TRBV15, the J call TRBJ1-5; D gene unclear. CDR3 length: 16 amino acids. Germline V lookup: CDR1 LNHNV, CDR2 YYDKDF (reference sequence). The V gene lost 1 base and the J gene lost 0 bases, with 10 bases spanning the gap. Written as DNA, the CDR3 is TGTGCCACCAGCAGAGCCGTTTATTTTAGCAATCAGCCCCAGCATTTT. Translation: CATSRAVYFSNQPQHF.

This chain joins TRBV20-1 and TRBJ2-3; 11 nucleotides align to TRBD2. The CDR3 has 17 residues. The V and J ends lost 3 bases and 4 bases, in that order; junction bases with no gene match: 12. Germline V CDR1 and CDR2: DFQATT, SNEGSKA (reference sequence). CDR3 amino acids: CSASSGVAGGSSDTQYF. The CDR3 DNA reads as TGCAGTGCTAGTTCTGGAGTAGCGGGGGGGTCCTCAGATACGCAGTATTTT.

The chain combines TRBV21-1 with TRBJ1-6; whether TRBD1, the table's D call, matches the DNA was not checked. TRBV21-1 is deemed a pseudogene. The CDR3 consists of 18 residues. In DNA form, the CDR3 reads TGTGCCAGCAGCAAAATCTTGGACAGGGACTCCTATAATTCACCCCTCCACTTT. This gives the protein CASSKILDRDSYNSPLHF.

This rearrangement joins TRBV18 to TRBJ1-1; D is undetermined. V was trimmed by 3 bases and J by 8 bases, leaving 13 bases between them. The CDR3 covers 13 residues. Germline V CDR1 and CDR2: KGHSH, LQKENI. CDR3 bases: TGTGCCAGCTCACCCGTTAGCGCCCGGGAAGCTTTCTTT. It yields the protein CASSPVSAREAFF.

This rearrangement joins TRBV9 to TRBJ1-3, with D possibly being TRBD1 (6 bases). V was cut by 3 bases and J by 0 bases, with 10 bases left in between. The CDR3 is 15 residues long. CDR1 and CDR2 (germline): SGDLS, YYNGEE. The CDR3 DNA follows: TGTGCCAGCAGCGCCTGGACAGCCTCTGGAAACACCATATATTTT. Translated, it gives CASSAWTASGNTIYF.

Only one count was recorded for this clone. The chain has TRBV2 and TRBJ2-7; 8 bases are shared with TRBD1. The CDR3 totals 16 residues. V lost 7 bases and J lost 6; bases outside the gene matches: 17. From germline, CDR1 is SNHLY and CDR2 FYNNEI. The CDR3 here is CASKIFAGQGFSEQYF. The CDR3 bases are TGTGCCAGCAAAATCTTCGCAGGACAGGGCTTCTCCGAGCAGTACTTC. Filled out from reference TRBV2 and TRBJ2-7, the complete variable domain reads EPEVTQTPSHQVTQMGQEVILRCVPISNHLYFYWYRQILGQKVEFLVSFYNNEISEKSEIFDDQFSVERPDGSNFTLKIRSTKLEDSAMYFCASKIFAGQGFSEQYFGPGTRLTVT.

J is TRBJ2-7 and V is TRBV3-1 (or the pseudogene TRBV3-2); D unclear. The CDR3 loop spans 11 amino acids. In germline, CDR1 is LGHDT, CDR2 YNNKEL (reference sequence). Trimming pared 4 bases from V and 3 bases from J, leaving 4 bases between. CDR3 amino acids: CASSRYYEQYF. The CDR3 DNA reads TGTGCCAGCAGCCGTTACTACGAGCAGTACTTC.

The chain couples TRBV29-1 to TRBJ1-1; D remains unclear. With 0 bases removed from V and 1 base from J, the gap between germline ends came to 6 bases. The germline CDR1 and CDR2 sequences are SQVTM and ANQGSEA. This CDR3 region has 13 residues. CDR3 amino acids: CSVEDLRNTEAFF. In DNA form, the CDR3 reads TGCAGCGTTGAAGATCTCAGGAACACTGAAGCTTTCTTT.

The chain combines TRBV19 with TRBJ2-3; 7 bases align to TRBD2. The V gene end was trimmed by 5 bases and the J gene end by 5 bases; junction bases not matched to a gene: 4. This CDR3 has 13 amino acids. Germline V lookup: CDR1 LNHDA, CDR2 SQIVND (reference sequence). This chain's CDR3 is CASSLASGDTQYF. In DNA form, the CDR3 reads TGTGCCAGTAGTTTGGCTAGCGGAGATACGCAGTATTTT.

This chain connects TRBV6-5 to TRBJ1-5; no clear D. The germline gives CDR1 MNHEY, CDR2 SVGAGI. The CDR3 covers 13 residues. The V gene lost 7 bases and the J gene lost 5 bases, with 12 bases spanning the gap. This CDR3 is CASTRSSDQPQHF. For the CDR3, the DNA is TGTGCCAGCACCCGATCCAGCGATCAGCCCCAGCATTTT.

The chain joins TRBV28 to TRBJ2-7; D possibly corresponds to TRBD2 (6 bases). V lost 8 bases to trimming and J lost 2 bases, with 10 bases between them. The length of the CDR3 is 12 residues. Germline V gene lookup returns CDR1 MDHEN and CDR2 SYDVKM. This chain's CDR3 is CASGGGAYEQYF. The DNA for the CDR3 is TGTGCCAGCGGAGGCGGGGCCTACGAGCAGTACTTC.

V usage is TRBV12-3 or TRBV12-4 and J usage is TRBJ1-2, with TRBD1 identical over 7 bases. The CDR3 has 13 residues. The J segment lost 5 bases and the V segment lost 6 bases, leaving 6 bases of the junction unmatched. The chain's CDR3 is CASSAGTAYGYTF. CDR3 coding DNA: TGTGCCAGCAGCGCCGGGACAGCGTATGGCTACACCTTC.

The chain employs TRBV2 and TRBJ1-4; D is unresolved. This CDR3 contains 16 residues. V lost 0 bases to trimming and J lost 5 bases, with 13 bases between them. Per the germline V gene, CDR1 is SNHLY and CDR2 is FYNNEI. For the CDR3, the DNA is TGTGCCAGCAGTGAAGCGCTTGGCGGCAAGAATGAAAAACTGTTTTTT. This translates into CASSEALGGKNEKLFF.

This chain joins TRBV27 and TRBJ2-7; 7 bases fit TRBD1. CDR3 size: 14 residues. From germline, CDR1 is MNHEY and CDR2 SMNVEV (reference sequence). V was pared by 6 bases and J by 7 bases, with 12 bases of the junction left unmatched. The CDR3 spells CASSPQTGSSEQYF. DNA of the CDR3: TGTGCCAGCAGCCCTCAGACAGGGTCGAGTGAGCAGTACTTC.

This clone was recorded once. This chain links TRBV19 with TRBJ1-1; D gene unclear. The germline CDR1 and CDR2 sequences are LNHDA and SQIVND (reference sequence). Trimming stripped 3 bases from V and 5 bases from J, with 13 bases between. This CDR3 spans 14 amino acids. The CDR3 region is CASSMVSGRTEAFF. The DNA for the CDR3 is TGTGCCAGTAGTATGGTCAGCGGAAGGACTGAAGCTTTCTTT.